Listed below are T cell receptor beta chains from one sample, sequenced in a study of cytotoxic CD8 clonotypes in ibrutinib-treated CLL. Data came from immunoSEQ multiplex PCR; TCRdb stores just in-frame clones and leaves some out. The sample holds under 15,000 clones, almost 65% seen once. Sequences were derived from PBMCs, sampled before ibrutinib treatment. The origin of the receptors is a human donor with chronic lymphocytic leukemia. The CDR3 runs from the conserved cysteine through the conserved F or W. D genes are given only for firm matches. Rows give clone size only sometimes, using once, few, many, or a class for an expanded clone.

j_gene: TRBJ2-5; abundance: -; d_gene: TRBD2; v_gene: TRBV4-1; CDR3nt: TGCGCCAGCAGCCAAGTGGCGGGGGAAGAGACCCAGTACTTC; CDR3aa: CASSQVAGEETQYF
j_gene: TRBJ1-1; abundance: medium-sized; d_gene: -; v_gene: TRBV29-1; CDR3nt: TGCAGCGTCGGGGGGGGGACTGAAGCTTTCTTT; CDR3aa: CSVGGGTEAFF
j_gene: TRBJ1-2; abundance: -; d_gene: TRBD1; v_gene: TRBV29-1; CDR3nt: TGCAGCGTCGTAACCTCAGGGGGCTATGGCTACACCTTC; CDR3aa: CSVVTSGGYGYTF
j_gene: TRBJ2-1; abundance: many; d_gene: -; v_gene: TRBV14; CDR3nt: TGTGCCAGCAGCCAATTTGGTCTTGAGCAGTTCTTC; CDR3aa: CASSQFGLEQFF
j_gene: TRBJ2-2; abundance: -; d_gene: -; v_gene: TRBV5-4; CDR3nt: TGTGCCAGCAGCTTGGATGGAATTGGGGAGCTGTTTTTT; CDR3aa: CASSLDGIGELFF
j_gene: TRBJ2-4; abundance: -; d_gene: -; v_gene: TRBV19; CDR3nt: TGTGCCAGTAGTATAGATCGAATGATTCAGTACTTC; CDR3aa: CASSIDRMIQYF
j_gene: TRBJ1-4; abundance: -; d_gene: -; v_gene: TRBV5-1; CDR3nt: TGCGCCAGCAGCCCTGGACAGACTGAAAAACTGTTTTTT; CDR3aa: CASSPGQTEKLFF
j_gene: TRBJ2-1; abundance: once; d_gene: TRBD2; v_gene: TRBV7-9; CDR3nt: TGTGCCAGCAGCCCCCCGACCGGGGGGAATTACAATGAGCAGTTCTTC; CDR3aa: CASSPPTGGNYNEQFF
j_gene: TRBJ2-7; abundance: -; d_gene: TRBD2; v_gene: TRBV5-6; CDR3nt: TGTGCCAGCAGCTTCCTAGCGGCACTCACCGAGCAGTACTTC; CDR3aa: CASSFLAALTEQYF
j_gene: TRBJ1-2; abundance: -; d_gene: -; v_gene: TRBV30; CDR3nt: TGTGCCTGGAGTTTCCGGAGGAGAGGTGGCTACACCTTC; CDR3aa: CAWSFRRRGGYTF
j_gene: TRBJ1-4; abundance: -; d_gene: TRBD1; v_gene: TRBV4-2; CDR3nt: TGTGCCAGCAGCCAAGTGGGACAGGGGGTAGGAGAAAAACTGTTTTTT; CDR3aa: CASSQVGQGVGEKLFF
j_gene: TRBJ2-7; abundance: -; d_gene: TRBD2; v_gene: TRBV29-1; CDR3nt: TGCAGCGTAAGGACTAGTCCGAGCTCCTACGAGCAGTACTTC; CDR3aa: CSVRTSPSSYEQYF
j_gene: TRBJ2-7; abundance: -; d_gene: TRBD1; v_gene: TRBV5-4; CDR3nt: TGTGCCAGCAGCGTTCAGACAGGGGGCATCGACGAGCAGTACTTC; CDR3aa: CASSVQTGGIDEQYF
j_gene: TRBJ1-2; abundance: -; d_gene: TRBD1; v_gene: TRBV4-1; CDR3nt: TGCGCCAGCAGCCCAGGGGGACAGGGGAGGTTTGGCTACACCTTC; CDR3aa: CASSPGGQGRFGYTF
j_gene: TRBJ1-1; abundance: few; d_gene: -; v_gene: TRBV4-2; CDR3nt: TGTGCCAGCAGCCAAAAGTCCGGGGGCAAAGGGGACACTGAAGCTTTCTTT; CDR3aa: CASSQKSGGKGDTEAFF
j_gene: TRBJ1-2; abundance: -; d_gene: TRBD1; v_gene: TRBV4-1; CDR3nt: TGCGCCAGCAGCCAAGTGACAGGGAGGACTTATGGCTACACCTTC; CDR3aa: CASSQVTGRTYGYTF
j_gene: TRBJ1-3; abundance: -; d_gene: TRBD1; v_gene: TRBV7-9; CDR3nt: TGTGCCAGCAGCCCTTGGTGGACAGGGGCGCTCTCTGGAAACACCATATATTTT; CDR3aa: CASSPWWTGALSGNTIYF
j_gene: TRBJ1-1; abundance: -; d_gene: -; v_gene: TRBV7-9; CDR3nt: TGTGCCAGCAGCCTCGCCCATACAGGGACGGAAGCTTTCTTT; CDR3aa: CASSLAHTGTEAFF
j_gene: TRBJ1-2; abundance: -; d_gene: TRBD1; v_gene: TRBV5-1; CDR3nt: TGCGCCAGCAGCGACGCAGGGGGAGGAGGCGGCTACACCTTC; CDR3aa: CASSDAGGGGGYTF
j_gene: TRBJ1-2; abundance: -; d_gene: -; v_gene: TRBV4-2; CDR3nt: TGTGCCAGCAGCCAAGATCCGGGGCACAACTATGGCTACACCTTC; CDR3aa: CASSQDPGHNYGYTF
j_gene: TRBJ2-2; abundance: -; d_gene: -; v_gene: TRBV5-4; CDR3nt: TGTGCCAGCAGCAAGGATGGAACAGCGTCGAACACCGGGGAGCTGTTTTTT; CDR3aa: CASSKDGTASNTGELFF
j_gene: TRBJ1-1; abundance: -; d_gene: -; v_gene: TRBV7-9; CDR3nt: TGTGCCAGCAGCCCCGTTGGCGGGGCCCACACTGAAGCTTTCTTT; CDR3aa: CASSPVGGAHTEAFF
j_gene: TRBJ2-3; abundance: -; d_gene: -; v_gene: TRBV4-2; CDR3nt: TGTGCCAGCAGCCAAGACGCCCCCTGGGGAGCAGATACGCAGTATTTT; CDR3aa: CASSQDAPWGADTQYF
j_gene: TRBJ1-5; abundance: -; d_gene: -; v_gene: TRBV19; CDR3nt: TGTGCCAGTAGTATAGGGGACCAGAATCAGCCCCAGCATTTT; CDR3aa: CASSIGDQNQPQHF
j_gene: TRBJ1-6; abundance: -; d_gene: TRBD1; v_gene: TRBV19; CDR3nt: TGTGCCAGTAGTATTCGACAGGGGAATTCACCCCTCCACTTT; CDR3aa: CASSIRQGNSPLHF
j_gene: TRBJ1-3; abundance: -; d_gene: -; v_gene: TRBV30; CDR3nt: TGTGCCTGGAGTCCAGGGACACACTCTGGAAACACCATATATTTT; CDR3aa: CAWSPGTHSGNTIYF
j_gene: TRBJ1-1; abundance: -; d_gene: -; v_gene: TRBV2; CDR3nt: TGTGCCAGCAGTGATTTCTGGGGACATAACACTGAAGCTTTCTTT; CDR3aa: CASSDFWGHNTEAFF
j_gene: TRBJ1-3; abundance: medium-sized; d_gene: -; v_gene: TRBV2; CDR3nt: TGTGCCAGCAGGAAGGGGGATACTGGAAACACCATATATTTT; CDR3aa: CASRKGDTGNTIYF
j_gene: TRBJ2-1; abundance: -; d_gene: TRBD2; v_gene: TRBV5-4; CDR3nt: TGTGCCAGCAGCCGGGGGGGGGAGCAGTTCTTC; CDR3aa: CASSRGGEQFF
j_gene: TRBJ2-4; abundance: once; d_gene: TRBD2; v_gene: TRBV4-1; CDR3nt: TGCGCCAGCAGCAATGACGGGGGGGGACATAAAAACATTCAGTACTTC; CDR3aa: CASSNDGGGHKNIQYF
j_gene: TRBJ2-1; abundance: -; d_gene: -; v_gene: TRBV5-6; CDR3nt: TGTGCCAGCAGCCCGTCAGACAATGAGCAGTTCTTC; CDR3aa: CASSPSDNEQFF
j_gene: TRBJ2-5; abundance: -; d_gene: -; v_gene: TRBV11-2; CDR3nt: TGTGCCAGCAGCTTAACAGGCTTCCAAGAGACCCAGTACTTC; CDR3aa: CASSLTGFQETQYF
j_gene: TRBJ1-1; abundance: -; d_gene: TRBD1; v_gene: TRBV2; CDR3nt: TGTGCCAGCAGTGCCAGGGGGGACACTGAAGCTTTCTTT; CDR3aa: CASSARGDTEAFF
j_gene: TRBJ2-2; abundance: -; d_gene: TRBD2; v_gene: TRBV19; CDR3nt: TGTGCCAGTAGACACCGAAGGCACCCGGGACTAGCGGGGGGGCCGAACACCGGGGAGCTGTTTTTT; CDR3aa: CASRHRRHPGLAGGPNTGELFF
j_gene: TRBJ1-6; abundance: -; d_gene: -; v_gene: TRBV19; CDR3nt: TGTGCCAGTAGAAAGGAAGGGGTTCGTTATAATTCACCCCTCCACTTT; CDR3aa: CASRKEGVRYNSPLHF
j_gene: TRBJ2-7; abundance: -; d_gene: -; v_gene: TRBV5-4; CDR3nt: TGTGCCAGCAGCTTGGGGGCAGGGCCGGCCGAGCAGTACTTC; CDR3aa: CASSLGAGPAEQYF
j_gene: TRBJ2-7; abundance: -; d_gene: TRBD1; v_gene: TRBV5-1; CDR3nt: TGCGCCAGCAGCCCGGGGGACAGGGCCACCTACGAGCAGTACTTC; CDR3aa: CASSPGDRATYEQYF